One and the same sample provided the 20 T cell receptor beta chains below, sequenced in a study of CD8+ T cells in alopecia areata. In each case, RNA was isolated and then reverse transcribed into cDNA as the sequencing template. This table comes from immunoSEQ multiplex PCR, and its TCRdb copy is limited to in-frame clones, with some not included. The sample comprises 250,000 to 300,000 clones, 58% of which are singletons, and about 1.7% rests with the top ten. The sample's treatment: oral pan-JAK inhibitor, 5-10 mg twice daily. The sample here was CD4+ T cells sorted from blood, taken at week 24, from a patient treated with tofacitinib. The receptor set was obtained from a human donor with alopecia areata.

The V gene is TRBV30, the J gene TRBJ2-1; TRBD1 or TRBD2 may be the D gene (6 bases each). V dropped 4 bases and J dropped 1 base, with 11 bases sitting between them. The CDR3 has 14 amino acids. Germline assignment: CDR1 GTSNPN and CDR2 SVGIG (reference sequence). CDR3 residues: CAWTQGRSYNEQFF. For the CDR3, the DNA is TGTGCCTGGACCCAGGGGAGGTCCTACAATGAGCAGTTCTTC.

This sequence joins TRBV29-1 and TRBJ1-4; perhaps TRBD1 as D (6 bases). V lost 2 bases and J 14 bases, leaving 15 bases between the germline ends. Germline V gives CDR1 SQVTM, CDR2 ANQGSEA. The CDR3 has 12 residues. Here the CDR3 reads CSVESGDKSLFF. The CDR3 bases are TGCAGCGTTGAATCCGGGGACAAATCCCTGTTTTTT.

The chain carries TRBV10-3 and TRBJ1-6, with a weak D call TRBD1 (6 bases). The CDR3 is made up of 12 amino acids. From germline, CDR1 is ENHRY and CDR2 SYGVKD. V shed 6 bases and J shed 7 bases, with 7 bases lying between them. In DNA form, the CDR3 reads TGTGCCATCAGGGACAGCAATTCACCCCTCCACTTT. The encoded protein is CAIRDSNSPLHF.

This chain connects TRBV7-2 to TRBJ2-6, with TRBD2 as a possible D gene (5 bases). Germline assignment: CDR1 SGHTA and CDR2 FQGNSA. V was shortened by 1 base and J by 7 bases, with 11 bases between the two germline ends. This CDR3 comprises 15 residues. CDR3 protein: CASSLEVGSANVLTF. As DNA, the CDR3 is TGTGCCAGCAGCTTAGAAGTGGGGAGCGCCAACGTCCTGACTTTC.

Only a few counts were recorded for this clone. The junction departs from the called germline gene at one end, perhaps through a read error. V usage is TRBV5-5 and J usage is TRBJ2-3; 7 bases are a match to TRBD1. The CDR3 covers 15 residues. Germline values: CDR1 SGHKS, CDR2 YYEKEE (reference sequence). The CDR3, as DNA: TGTGCCAGCAGACTCCCTCCCGCCGGGACAGACACGCAGTATTTT. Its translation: CASRLPPAGTDTQYF.

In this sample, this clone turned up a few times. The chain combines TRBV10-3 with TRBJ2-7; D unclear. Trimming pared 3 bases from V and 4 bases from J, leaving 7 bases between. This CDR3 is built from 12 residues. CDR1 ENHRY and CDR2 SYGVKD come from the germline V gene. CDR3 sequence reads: CAISDHQYEQYF. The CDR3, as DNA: TGTGCCATCAGTGACCACCAATACGAGCAGTACTTC.

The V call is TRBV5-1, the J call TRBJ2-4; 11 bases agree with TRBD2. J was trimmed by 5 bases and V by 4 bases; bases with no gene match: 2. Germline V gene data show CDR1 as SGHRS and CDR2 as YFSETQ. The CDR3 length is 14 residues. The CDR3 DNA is TGCGCCAGCAGCCTGGGACTAGCGGAAAACATTCAGTACTTC. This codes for CASSLGLAENIQYF.

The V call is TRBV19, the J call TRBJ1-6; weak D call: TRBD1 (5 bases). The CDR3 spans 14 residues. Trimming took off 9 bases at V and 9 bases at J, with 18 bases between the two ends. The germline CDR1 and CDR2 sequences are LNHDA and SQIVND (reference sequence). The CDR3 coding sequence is TGTGCCAGCTCGGCGGGCAGGGAAGTTTCACCCCTCCACTTT. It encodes CASSAGREVSPLHF.

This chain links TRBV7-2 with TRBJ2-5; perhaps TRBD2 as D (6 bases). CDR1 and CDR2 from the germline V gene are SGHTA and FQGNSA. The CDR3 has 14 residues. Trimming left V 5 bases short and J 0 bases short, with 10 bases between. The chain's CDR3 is CASSRAGNQETQYF. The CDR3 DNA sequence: TGTGCCAGCAGCCGGGCGGGGAACCAAGAGACCCAGTACTTC.

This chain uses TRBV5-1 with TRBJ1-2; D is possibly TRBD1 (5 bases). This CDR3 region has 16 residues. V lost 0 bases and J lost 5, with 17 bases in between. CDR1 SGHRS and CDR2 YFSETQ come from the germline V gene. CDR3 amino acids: CASSLGNVGTEYGYTF. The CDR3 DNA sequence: TGCGCCAGCAGCTTGGGGAACGTCGGGACGGAGTATGGCTACACCTTC.

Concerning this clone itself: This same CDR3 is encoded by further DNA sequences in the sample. The CDR3 reads CASSLTGAGQPQHF. Written as DNA, the CDR3 is TGTGCCAGCAGCCTGACAGGGGCGGGTCAGCCCCAGCATTTT. This chain links TRBV6-1 with TRBJ1-5, with 8 bases identical to TRBD1. This CDR3 has 14 residues. Trimming removed 6 bases from V and 6 bases from J; junction bases left unmatched: 7. From germline, CDR1 is MNHNS and CDR2 SASEGT.

CDR3 loop: CASSRTPVGGEQFF. CDR3 nucleotides: TGTGCCAGCAGTAGAACCCCCGTCGGGGGTGAGCAGTTCTTC. The genes are TRBV6-5 and TRBJ2-1, with D possibly TRBD2 on 6 matching bases. V was trimmed by 5 bases and J by 9 bases, leaving 17 bases between them. CDR1 and CDR2 (germline): MNHEY, SVGAGI. This CDR3 contains 14 residues.

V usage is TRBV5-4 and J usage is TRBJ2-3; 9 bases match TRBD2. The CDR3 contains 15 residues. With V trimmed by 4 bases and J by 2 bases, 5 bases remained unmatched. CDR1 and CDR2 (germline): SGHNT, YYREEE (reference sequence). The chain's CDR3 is CASSRGTSPTDTQYF. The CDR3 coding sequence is TGTGCCAGCAGCCGCGGGACTAGCCCCACAGATACGCAGTATTTT. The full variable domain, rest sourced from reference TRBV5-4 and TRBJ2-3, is ETGVTQSPTHLIKTRGQQVTLRCSSQSGHNTVSWYQQALGQGPQFIFQYYREEENGRGNFPPRFSGLQFPNYSSELNVNALELDDSALYLCASSRGTSPTDTQYFGPGTRLTVL.

CDR3 amino acids: CAWNPIYGYTF. For the CDR3, the DNA is TGTGCCTGGAATCCAATCTATGGCTACACCTTC. The chain employs TRBV30 and TRBJ1-2; D gene ambiguous. Germline-derived CDR1 and CDR2 are GTSNPN and SVGIG (reference sequence). V was pared by 4 bases and J by 4 bases, with 7 bases between. This CDR3 is 11 amino acids long.

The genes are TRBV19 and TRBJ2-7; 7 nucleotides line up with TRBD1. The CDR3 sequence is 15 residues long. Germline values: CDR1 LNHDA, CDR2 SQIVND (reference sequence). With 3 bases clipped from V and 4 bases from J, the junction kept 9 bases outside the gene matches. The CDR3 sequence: CASSISRDSAYEQYF. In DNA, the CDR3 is TGTGCCAGTAGTATCTCAAGGGACAGTGCGTACGAGCAGTACTTC.

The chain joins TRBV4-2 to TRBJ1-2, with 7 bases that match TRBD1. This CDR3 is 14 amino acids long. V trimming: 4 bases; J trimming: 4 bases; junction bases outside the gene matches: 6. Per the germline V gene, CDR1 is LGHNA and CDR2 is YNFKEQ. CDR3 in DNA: TGTGCCAGCAGCCGTTTGGGGGACAGCTATGGCTACACCTTC. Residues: CASSRLGDSYGYTF.

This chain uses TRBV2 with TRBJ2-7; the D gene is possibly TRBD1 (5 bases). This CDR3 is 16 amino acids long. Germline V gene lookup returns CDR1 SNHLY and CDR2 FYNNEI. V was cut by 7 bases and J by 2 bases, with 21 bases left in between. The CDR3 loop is CASITSGLGVPYEQYF. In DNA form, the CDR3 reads TGTGCCAGCATCACGTCCGGTTTAGGGGTTCCCTACGAGCAGTACTTC.

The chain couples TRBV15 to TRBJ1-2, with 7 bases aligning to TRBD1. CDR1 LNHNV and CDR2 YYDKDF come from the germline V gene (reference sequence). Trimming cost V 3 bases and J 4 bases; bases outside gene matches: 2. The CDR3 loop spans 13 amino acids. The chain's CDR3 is CATSSRDSYGYTF. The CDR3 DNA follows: TGTGCCACCAGCAGCAGGGACAGCTATGGCTACACCTTC. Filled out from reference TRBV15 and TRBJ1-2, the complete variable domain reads DAMVIQNPRYQVTQFGKPVTLSCSQTLNHNVMYWYQQKSSQAPKLLFHYYDKDFNNEADTPDNFQSRRPNTSFCFLDIRSPGLGDTAMYLCATSSRDSYGYTFGSGTRLTVV.

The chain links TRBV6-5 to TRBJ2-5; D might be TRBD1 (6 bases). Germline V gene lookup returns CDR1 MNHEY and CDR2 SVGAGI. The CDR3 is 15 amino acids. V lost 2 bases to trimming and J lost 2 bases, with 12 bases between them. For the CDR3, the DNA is TGTGCCAGCAGTTACCAATACAGGGCTCAAGAGACCCAGTACTTC. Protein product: CASSYQYRAQETQYF.

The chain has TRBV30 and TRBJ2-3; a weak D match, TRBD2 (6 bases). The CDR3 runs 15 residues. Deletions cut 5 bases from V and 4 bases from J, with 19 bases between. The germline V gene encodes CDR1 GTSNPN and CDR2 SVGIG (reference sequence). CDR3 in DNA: TGTGCCTGGGAGGGCGCTAGCGTGTGGGCAGATACGCAGTATTTT. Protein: CAWEGASVWADTQYF.